The 20 T cell receptor beta chains in this list originate from one sample, sequenced in a study of blood T cells in healthy people across ages. A second roughly 6 to 11 cycle PCR used barcoded and J-beta primers. TCRdb redid the calling of the 5' RACE reads with MiXCR, one entry per CDR3 protein. The sample carries hundreds of thousands of distinct CDR3 sequences, roughly 56% recorded once. Specimen: blood. The receptors derive from a man aged 40-49 years in good health.

This chain joins TRBV6-5 and TRBJ2-7; 7 nucleotides match TRBD2. The germline V gene has CDR1 MNHEY and CDR2 SVGAGI. CDR3 length: 14 residues. J lost 2 bases, V lost 5 bases, and 6 bases had no gene match. For the CDR3, the DNA is TGTGCCAGCAGTCAGCGGGAAGGCCCCTACGAGCAGTACTTC. It is translated as CASSQREGPYEQYF.

This clonotype was recorded once. The chain uses TRBV28 and TRBJ2-1; maybe TRBD1 (5 bases). The CDR3 is made up of 15 amino acids. Per the germline V gene, CDR1 is MDHEN and CDR2 is SYDVKM. V was cut by 1 base and J by 3 bases, with 10 bases left in between. The CDR3 bases are TGTGCCAGCAGTTTATCGCAGGGCTACTACAATGAGCAGTTCTTC. Translation: CASSLSQGYYNEQFF.

The chain couples TRBV20-1 to TRBJ1-6; D call uncertain. V lost 5 bases and J 11 bases, leaving 10 bases between the germline ends. Per the germline V gene, CDR1 is DFQATT and CDR2 is SNEGSKA (reference sequence). The CDR3 totals 11 residues. This CDR3 reads CSAADGAPLHF. The CDR3 DNA reads TGCAGTGCTGCCGACGGCGCACCCCTCCACTTT.

This clonotype was observed a few times. V is TRBV7-2 and J is TRBJ2-3, with D perhaps TRBD1 or TRBD2 (6 bases each). The V gene's germline CDR1 is SGHTA and CDR2 FQGNSA. The CDR3 length is 14 residues. The V end lost 1 base, the J end lost 5 bases, and 10 bases lay between the germline ends. The CDR3 DNA is TGTGCCAGCAGCTTAGTAGGGGGGCAAGATACGCAGTATTTT. It translates to CASSLVGGQDTQYF.

The V call is TRBV27, the J call TRBJ2-1, with no clear D. Between the trimmed V and J ends, which lost 0 bases and 3 bases, there was a span of 9 bases. This CDR3 is 15 amino acids long. Germline CDR1 is MNHEY and CDR2 is SMNVEV (reference sequence). The CDR3 loop is CASSLSRQVYNEQFF. The CDR3 DNA reads as TGTGCCAGCAGTTTATCCAGGCAGGTCTACAATGAGCAGTTCTTC.

The genes are TRBV5-1 and TRBJ2-1, with 8 bases lining up with TRBD2. CDR1 is SGHRS and CDR2 is YFSETQ in the germline V gene. The CDR3 is 17 amino acids. The junction had 13 bases not matched to a gene; V was cut back by 0 bases and J by 8 bases. CDR3 amino acids: CASSLVTSGEVWYEQFF. CDR3 bases: TGCGCCAGCAGCTTGGTAACTAGCGGTGAAGTTTGGTATGAGCAGTTCTTC.

The chain couples TRBV6-5 to TRBJ2-1; D unclear. Germline assignment: CDR1 MNHEY and CDR2 SVGAGI. Deletions cut 7 bases from V and 1 base from J, with 11 bases between. This CDR3 has 14 amino acids. The CDR3 spells CASTLSVSYNEQFF. In DNA, the CDR3 is TGTGCCAGCACCCTATCGGTTTCCTACAATGAGCAGTTCTTC.

This clonotype was detected a few times. This sequence joins TRBV12-3 or TRBV12-4 and TRBJ2-1, with a possible D match to TRBD2 (6 bases). The CDR3 runs 12 residues. Trimming took off 3 bases at V and 12 bases at J, with 12 bases between the two ends. This chain's CDR3 is CASSLVAGWQFF. The DNA of the CDR3 is TGTGCCAGCAGTTTGGTGGCGGGGTGGCAGTTCTTC.

As regards this clonotype: At one end, the junction sequence differs from germline, possibly due to a read error. The V call is TRBV9, the J call TRBJ2-3; tentative D call: TRBD1 (5 bases). The length of the CDR3 is 14 residues. Germline V CDR1 and CDR2: SGDLS, YYNGEE. CDR3 residues: CASSVGQSTNTQYF. The CDR3 DNA reads as TGTGCCAGCAGCGTAGGACAGAGCACAAATACGCAGTATTTT.

The sample holds a few counts of this clonotype. The J gene is TRBJ2-1, the V gene TRBV7-2; D is possibly TRBD2 (7 bases). Germline CDR1 is SGHTA and CDR2 is FQGNSA. Trimming removed 1 base at V and 4 bases at J, with 14 bases between. The CDR3 totals 16 residues. CDR3 residues: CASSLGRGPPYNEQFF. For the CDR3, the DNA is TGTGCCAGCAGCTTAGGGCGGGGGCCCCCGTACAATGAGCAGTTCTTC.

This clonotype was seen more than once but under ten times. The rearrangement uses TRBV25-1 and TRBJ1-1; D remains ambiguous. CDR1 is MGHDK, CDR2 SYGVNS, per germline. The V gene lost 7 bases and the J gene lost 5 bases, with 8 bases spanning the gap. This CDR3 comprises 11 residues. The CDR3 nucleotides read TGTGCCAGCAAACGGTCGACTGAAGCTTTCTTT. It encodes CASKRSTEAFF. Variable domain in full (rest from reference TRBV25-1 and TRBJ1-1): EADIYQTPRYLVIGTGKKITLECSQTMGHDKMYWYQQDPGMELHLIHYSYGVNSTEKGDLSSESTVSRIRTEHFPLTLESARPSHTSQYLCASKRSTEAFFGQGTRLTVV.

J is TRBJ2-7 and V is TRBV29-1; 9 bases fit TRBD2. The CDR3 is made up of 15 amino acids. The V and J ends lost 5 bases and 2 bases, in that order; junction bases with no gene match: 10. CDR1 SQVTM and CDR2 ANQGSEA come from the germline V gene. CDR3 loop: CSVTPTSGETYEQYF. In nucleotides, the CDR3 is TGCAGCGTTACTCCGACTAGCGGAGAGACCTACGAGCAGTACTTC.

This chain joins TRBV7-2 and TRBJ2-7; 9 bases map to TRBD1. With 5 bases clipped from V and 4 bases from J, the junction kept 9 bases outside the gene matches. The CDR3 extends over 15 amino acids. The V gene's germline CDR1 is SGHTA and CDR2 FQGNSA. The CDR3 DNA is TGTGCCAGCAGCGTACCGGGACAGGGAGATTACGAGCAGTACTTC. Protein: CASSVPGQGDYEQYF.

This clonotype has just a few counts. This chain links TRBV29-1 with TRBJ2-3; 10 bases are shared with TRBD2. This CDR3 contains 14 residues. V lost 6 bases, J lost 9 bases, and 12 bases stayed unmatched. Germline CDR1 and CDR2: SQVTM and ANQGSEA. The CDR3 DNA reads as TGCAGCGTCCGGACTAGCGGCCAACAGTCAACGCAGTATTTT. This encodes CSVRTSGQQSTQYF.

The chain combines TRBV20-1 with TRBJ2-5; D is possibly TRBD2 (6 bases). V dropped 3 bases and J dropped 5 bases, with 13 bases sitting between them. The V gene's germline CDR1 is DFQATT and CDR2 SNEGSKA (reference sequence). This CDR3 is built from 13 residues. CDR3 region: CSARGAGRETQYF. The CDR3 DNA follows: TGCAGTGCTAGGGGAGCAGGGAGGGAGACCCAGTACTTC.

The rearrangement joins TRBV24-1 to TRBJ2-3; the D gene is possibly TRBD1 (5 bases). The CDR3 runs 16 residues. V lost 1 base and J 2 bases, leaving 12 bases between the germline ends. Germline V gene lookup returns CDR1 KGHDR and CDR2 SFDVKD. In DNA form, the CDR3 reads TGTGCCACCAGTGATTTATCTCCAGGGTCCACAGATACGCAGTATTTT. Protein product: CATSDLSPGSTDTQYF.

This clonotype was seen just once. The gene calls are TRBV20-1 and TRBJ1-2; no clear D. This CDR3 comprises 13 residues. V was cut by 0 bases and J by 2 bases, with 7 bases left in between. Germline CDR1 and CDR2: DFQATT and SNEGSKA (reference sequence). CDR3 region: CSARDPQNYGYTF. The DNA for the CDR3 is TGCAGTGCTAGAGATCCACAGAACTATGGCTACACCTTC.

The V gene is TRBV29-1, the J gene TRBJ2-5; TRBD2 matches 9 bases. The CDR3 length is 14 residues. The V gene end was trimmed by 3 bases and the J gene end by 11 bases; junction bases not matched to a gene: 13. CDR1 SQVTM and CDR2 ANQGSEA come from the germline V gene. The CDR3 sequence: CSVELAGGGNEQYF. In DNA, the CDR3 is TGCAGCGTTGAGCTGGCGGGAGGGGGCAATGAGCAGTACTTC.

This clonotype appeared many times. V usage is TRBV28 and J usage is TRBJ2-5, with D perhaps being TRBD1 or TRBD2 (5 bases each). V was pared by 0 bases and J by 5 bases, with 16 bases between. The CDR3 sequence is 16 residues long. From germline, CDR1 is MDHEN and CDR2 SYDVKM. Written as DNA, the CDR3 is TGTGCCAGCAGTTTATGGGAACGGGCAGGGAGTGAGACCCAGTACTTC. This encodes CASSLWERAGSETQYF.

This chain connects TRBV6-2 or TRBV6-3 to TRBJ1-2, with a possible D match to TRBD1 (5 bases). Looked up from germline, CDR1 is MNHEY and CDR2 is SVGEGT. Deletions cut 9 bases from V and 6 bases from J, with 20 bases between. This CDR3 is 14 amino acids long. CDR3 DNA sequence: TGTGCCAGTAGGAGGAGAGGGGCGGTAGATGGCTACACCTTC. Its translation is CASRRRGAVDGYTF.